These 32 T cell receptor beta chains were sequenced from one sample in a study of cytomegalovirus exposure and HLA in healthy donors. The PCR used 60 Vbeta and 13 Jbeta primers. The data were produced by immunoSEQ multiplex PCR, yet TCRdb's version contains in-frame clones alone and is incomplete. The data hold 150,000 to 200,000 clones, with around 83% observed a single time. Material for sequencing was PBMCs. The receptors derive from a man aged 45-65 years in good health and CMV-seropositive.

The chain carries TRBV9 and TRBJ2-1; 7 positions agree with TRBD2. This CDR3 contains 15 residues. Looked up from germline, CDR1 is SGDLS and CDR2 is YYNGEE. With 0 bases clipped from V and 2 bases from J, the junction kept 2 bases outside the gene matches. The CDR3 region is CASSVGGRAYNEQFF. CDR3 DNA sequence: TGTGCCAGCAGCGTAGGGGGGAGGGCCTACAATGAGCAGTTCTTC.

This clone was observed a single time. The CDR3 nucleotides read TGTGCCAGCAGTGAAGGGGTAGCGGACTACGAGCAGTACTTC. This codes for CASSEGVADYEQYF. The chain recombines TRBV6-1 with TRBJ2-7; a weak D match, TRBD2 (6 bases). Germline V gene lookup returns CDR1 MNHNS and CDR2 SASEGT. The CDR3 covers 14 residues. The germline V and J ends were trimmed by 1 base and 3 bases, with 10 bases remaining between them.

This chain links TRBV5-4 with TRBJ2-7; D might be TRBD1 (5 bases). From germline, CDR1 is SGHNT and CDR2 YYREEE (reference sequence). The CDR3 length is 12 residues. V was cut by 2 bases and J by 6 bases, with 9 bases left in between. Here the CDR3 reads CASSFMGLEQYF. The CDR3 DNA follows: TGTGCCAGCAGCTTTATGGGGCTCGAGCAGTACTTC. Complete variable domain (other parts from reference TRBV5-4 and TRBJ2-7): ETGVTQSPTHLIKTRGQQVTLRCSSQSGHNTVSWYQQALGQGPQFIFQYYREEENGRGNFPPRFSGLQFPNYSSELNVNALELDDSALYLCASSFMGLEQYFGPGTRLTVT.

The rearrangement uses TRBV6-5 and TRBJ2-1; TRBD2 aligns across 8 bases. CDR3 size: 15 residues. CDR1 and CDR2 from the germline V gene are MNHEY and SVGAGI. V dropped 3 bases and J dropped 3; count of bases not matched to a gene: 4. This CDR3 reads CASSYSGVIYNEQFF. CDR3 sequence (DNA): TGTGCCAGCAGTTATAGCGGGGTGATCTACAATGAGCAGTTCTTC.

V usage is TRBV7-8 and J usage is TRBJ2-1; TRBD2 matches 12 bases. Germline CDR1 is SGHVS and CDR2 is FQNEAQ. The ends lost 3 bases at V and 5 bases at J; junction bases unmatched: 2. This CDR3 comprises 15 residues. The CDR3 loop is CASSFWTSGNNEQFF. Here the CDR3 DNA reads TGTGCCAGCAGCTTTTGGACTAGCGGGAACAATGAGCAGTTCTTC.

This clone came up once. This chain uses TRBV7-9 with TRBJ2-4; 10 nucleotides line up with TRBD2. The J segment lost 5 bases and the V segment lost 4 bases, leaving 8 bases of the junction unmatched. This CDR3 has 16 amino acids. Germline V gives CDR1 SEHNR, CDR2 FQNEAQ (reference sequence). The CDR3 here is CASSSPGLAAQNIQYF. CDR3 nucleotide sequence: TGTGCCAGCAGCTCACCTGGACTAGCGGCCCAAAACATTCAGTACTTC.

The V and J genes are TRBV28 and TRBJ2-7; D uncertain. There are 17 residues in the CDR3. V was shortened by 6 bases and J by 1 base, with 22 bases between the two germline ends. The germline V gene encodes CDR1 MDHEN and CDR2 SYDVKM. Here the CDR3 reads CASSGAFRTANSYEQYF. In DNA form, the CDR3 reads TGTGCCAGCAGCGGCGCATTTCGAACAGCTAATTCCTACGAGCAGTACTTC.

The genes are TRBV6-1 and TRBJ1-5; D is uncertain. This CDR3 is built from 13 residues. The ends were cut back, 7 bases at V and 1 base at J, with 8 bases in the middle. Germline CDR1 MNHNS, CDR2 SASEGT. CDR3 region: CASIGVSNQPQHF. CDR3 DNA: TGTGCCAGCATTGGAGTAAGCAATCAGCCCCAGCATTTT.

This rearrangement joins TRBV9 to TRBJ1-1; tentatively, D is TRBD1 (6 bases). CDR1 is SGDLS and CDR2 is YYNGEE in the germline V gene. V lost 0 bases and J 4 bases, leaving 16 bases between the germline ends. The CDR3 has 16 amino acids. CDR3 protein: CASSVEPSGTSTEAFF. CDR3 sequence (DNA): TGTGCCAGCAGCGTAGAGCCCTCGGGGACAAGCACTGAAGCTTTCTTT.

CDR3 DNA sequence: TGTGCCAGCAGCTCCCCGGGGGAGAATCAGCCCCAGCATTTT. This translates into CASSSPGENQPQHF. The V call is TRBV7-2, the J call TRBJ1-5; TRBD1 might be the D (5 bases). V lost 4 bases, J lost 4 bases, and 11 bases lay in between. This CDR3 region has 14 residues. CDR1 and CDR2 from the germline V gene are SGHTA and FQGNSA.

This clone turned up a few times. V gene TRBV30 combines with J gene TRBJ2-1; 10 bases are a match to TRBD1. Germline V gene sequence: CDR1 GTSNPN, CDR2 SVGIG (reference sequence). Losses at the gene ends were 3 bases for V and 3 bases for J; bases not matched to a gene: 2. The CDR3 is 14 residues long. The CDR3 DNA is TGTGCCTGGAGGGACAGGGGGAACTACAATGAGCAGTTCTTC. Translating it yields CAWRDRGNYNEQFF.

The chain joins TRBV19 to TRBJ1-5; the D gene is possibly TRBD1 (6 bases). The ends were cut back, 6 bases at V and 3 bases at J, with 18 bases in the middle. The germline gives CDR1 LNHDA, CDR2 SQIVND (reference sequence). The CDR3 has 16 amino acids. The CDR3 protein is CASRGAQGNDNQPQHF. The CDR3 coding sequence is TGTGCCAGTAGGGGGGCACAGGGAAATGACAATCAGCCCCAGCATTTT.

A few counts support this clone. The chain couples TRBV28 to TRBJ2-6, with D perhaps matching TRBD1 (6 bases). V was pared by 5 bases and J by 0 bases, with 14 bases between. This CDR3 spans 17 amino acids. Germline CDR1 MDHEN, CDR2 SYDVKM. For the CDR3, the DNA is TGTGCCAGCAGTCCCGCCACAGGGTCCTCTGGGGCCAACGTCCTGACTTTC. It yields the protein CASSPATGSSGANVLTF.

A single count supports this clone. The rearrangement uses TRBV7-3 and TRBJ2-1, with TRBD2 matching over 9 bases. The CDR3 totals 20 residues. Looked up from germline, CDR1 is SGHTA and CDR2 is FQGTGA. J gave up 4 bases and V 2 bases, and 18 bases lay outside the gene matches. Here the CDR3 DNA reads TGTGCCAGCAGCTTATTCCATAGGAGCCTACTAGCGGGCGATTACAATGAGCAGTTCTTC. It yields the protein CASSLFHRSLLAGDYNEQFF.

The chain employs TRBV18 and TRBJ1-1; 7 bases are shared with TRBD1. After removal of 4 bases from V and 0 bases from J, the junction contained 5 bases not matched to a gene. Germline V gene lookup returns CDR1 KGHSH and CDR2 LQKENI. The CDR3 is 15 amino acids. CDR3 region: CASSRGTDLNTEAFF. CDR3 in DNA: TGTGCCAGCTCACGGGGGACAGACCTGAACACTGAAGCTTTCTTT. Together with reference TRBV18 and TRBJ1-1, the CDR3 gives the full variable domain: NAGVMQNPRHLVRRRGQEARLRCSPMKGHSHVYWYRQLPEEGLKFMVYLQKENIIDESGMPKERFSAEFPKEGPSILRIQQVVRGDSAAYFCASSRGTDLNTEAFFGQGTRLTVV.

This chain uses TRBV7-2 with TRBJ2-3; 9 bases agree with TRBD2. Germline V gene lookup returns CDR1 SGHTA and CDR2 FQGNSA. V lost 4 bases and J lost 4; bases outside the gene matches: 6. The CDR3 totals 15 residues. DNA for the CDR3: TGTGCCAGCAGCTATAATAGCGGGAGCGCAGATACGCAGTATTTT. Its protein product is CASSYNSGSADTQYF.

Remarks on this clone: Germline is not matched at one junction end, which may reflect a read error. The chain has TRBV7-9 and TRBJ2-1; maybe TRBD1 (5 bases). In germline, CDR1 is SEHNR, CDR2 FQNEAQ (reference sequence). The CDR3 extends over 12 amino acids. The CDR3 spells CSSSHTSGEQFF. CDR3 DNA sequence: TGTTCCAGCAGTCATACATCAGGGGAGCAGTTCTTC. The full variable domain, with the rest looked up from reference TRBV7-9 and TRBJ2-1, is DTGVSQNPRHKITKRGQNVTFRCDPISEHNRLYWYRQTLGQGPEFLTYFQNEAQLEKSRLLSDRFSAERPKGSFSTLEIQRTEQGDSAMYLCSSSHTSGEQFFGPGTRLTVL.

CDR3 in amino acids: CASSPPGTFYGYTF. CDR3 sequence (DNA): TGTGCCAGCAGCCCCCCCGGGACTTTCTATGGCTACACCTTC. The J gene is TRBJ1-2, the V gene TRBV5-5, with a tentative D call TRBD1 (5 bases). The CDR3 runs 14 residues. The germline V and J ends were trimmed by 4 bases and 4 bases, with 14 bases remaining between them. Looked up from germline, CDR1 is SGHKS and CDR2 is YYEKEE (reference sequence). Filled out from reference TRBV5-5 and TRBJ1-2, the complete variable domain reads DAGVTQSPTHLIKTRGQQVTLRCSPISGHKSVSWYQQVLGQGPQFIFQYYEKEERGRGNFPDRFSARQFPNYSSELNVNALLLGDSALYLCASSPPGTFYGYTFGSGTRLTVV.

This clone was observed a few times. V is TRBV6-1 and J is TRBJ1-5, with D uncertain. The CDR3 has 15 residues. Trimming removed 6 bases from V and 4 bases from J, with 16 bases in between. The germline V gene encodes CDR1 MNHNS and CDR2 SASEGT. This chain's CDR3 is CASSDSTGLNQPQHF. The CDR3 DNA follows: TGTGCCAGCAGCGACTCGACGGGGTTGAATCAGCCCCAGCATTTT.

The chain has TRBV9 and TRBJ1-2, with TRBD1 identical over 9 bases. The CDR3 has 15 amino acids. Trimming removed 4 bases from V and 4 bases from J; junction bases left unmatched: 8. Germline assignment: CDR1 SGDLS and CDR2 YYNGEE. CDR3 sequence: CASSPRTGDLYGYTF. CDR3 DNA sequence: TGTGCCAGCAGCCCCCGGACAGGGGACCTCTATGGCTACACCTTC.

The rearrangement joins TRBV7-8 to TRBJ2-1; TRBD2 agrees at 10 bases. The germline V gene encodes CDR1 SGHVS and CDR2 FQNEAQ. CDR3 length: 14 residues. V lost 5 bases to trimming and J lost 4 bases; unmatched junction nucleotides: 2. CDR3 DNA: TGTGCCAGCAGCCCTAGCGGGGGTTACAATGAGCAGTTCTTC. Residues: CASSPSGGYNEQFF.

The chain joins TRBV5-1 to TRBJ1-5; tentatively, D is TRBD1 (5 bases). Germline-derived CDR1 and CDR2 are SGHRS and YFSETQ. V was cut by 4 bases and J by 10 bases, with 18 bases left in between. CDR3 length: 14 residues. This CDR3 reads CASSRGGVQEPQHF. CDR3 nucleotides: TGCGCCAGCAGCCGGGGGGGGGTTCAAGAACCCCAGCATTTT.

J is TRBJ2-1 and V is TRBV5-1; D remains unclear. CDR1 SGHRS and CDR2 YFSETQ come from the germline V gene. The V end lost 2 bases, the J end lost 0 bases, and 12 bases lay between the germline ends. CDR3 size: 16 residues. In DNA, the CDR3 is TGCGCCAGCAGCTTAAGCGTAGCCGTCTCCTACAATGAGCAGTTCTTC. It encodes CASSLSVAVSYNEQFF.

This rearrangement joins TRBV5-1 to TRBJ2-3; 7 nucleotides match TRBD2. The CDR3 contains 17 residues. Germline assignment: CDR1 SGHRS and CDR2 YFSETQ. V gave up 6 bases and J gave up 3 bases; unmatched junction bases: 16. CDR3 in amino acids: CASKASVTAGVTDTQYF. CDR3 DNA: TGCGCCAGCAAGGCCTCGGTCACGGCGGGAGTAACAGATACGCAGTATTTT.

The CDR3 nucleotides are TGTGCCAGCAGCTTAGTTGGCCGGGAGGGCCCCTTCTTC. Protein: CASSLVGREGPFF. This chain connects TRBV13 to TRBJ2-1; 8 bases are shared with TRBD2. Germline V gene sequence: CDR1 PRHDT, CDR2 FYEKMQ (reference sequence). CDR3 size: 13 residues. Trimming removed 1 base from V and 16 bases from J; junction bases left unmatched: 9.

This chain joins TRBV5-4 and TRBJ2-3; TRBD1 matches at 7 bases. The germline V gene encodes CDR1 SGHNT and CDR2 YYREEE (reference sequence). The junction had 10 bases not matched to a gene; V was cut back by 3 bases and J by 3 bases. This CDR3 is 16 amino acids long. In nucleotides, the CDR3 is TGTGCCAGCAGCTCGAGAGGGGGCGGTTTTACAGATACGCAGTATTTT. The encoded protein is CASSSRGGGFTDTQYF. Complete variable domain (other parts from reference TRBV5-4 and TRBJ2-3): ETGVTQSPTHLIKTRGQQVTLRCSSQSGHNTVSWYQQALGQGPQFIFQYYREEENGRGNFPPRFSGLQFPNYSSELNVNALELDDSALYLCASSSRGGGFTDTQYFGPGTRLTVL.

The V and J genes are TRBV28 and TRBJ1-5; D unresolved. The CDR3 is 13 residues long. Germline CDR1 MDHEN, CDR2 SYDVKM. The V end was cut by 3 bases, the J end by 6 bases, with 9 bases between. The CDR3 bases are TGTGCCAGCAGTTTTGCGGGGTCTCAGCCCCAGCATTTT. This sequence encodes CASSFAGSQPQHF.

The CDR3 region has the DNA TGTGCCAGCAGCACCCGGGACAGGGGTGGCTATGGCTACACCTTC. Translated: CASSTRDRGGYGYTF. The chain joins TRBV7-8 to TRBJ1-2; TRBD1 matches 10 bases. Trimming cost V 5 bases and J 4 bases; bases outside gene matches: 7. The CDR3 contains 15 residues. Germline-derived CDR1 and CDR2 are SGHVS and FQNEAQ.

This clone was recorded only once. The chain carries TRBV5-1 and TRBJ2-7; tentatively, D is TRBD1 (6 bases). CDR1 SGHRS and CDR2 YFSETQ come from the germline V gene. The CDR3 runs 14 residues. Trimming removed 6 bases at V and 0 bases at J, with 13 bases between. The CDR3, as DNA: TGCGCCAGCACAAAGACGGACAGCTCCTACGAGCAGTACTTC. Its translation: CASTKTDSSYEQYF.

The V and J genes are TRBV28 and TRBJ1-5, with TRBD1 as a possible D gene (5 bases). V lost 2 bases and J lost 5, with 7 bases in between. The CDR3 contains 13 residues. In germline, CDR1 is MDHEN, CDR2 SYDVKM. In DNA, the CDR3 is TGTGCCAGCAGTTTAAGGGGTTATCAGCCCCAGCATTTT. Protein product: CASSLRGYQPQHF.

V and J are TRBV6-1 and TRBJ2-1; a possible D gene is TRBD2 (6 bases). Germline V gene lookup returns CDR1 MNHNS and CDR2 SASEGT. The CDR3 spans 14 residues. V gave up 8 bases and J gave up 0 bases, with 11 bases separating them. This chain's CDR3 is CASFSGSSYNEQFF. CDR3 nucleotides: TGTGCCAGCTTTAGCGGCAGCTCCTACAATGAGCAGTTCTTC.

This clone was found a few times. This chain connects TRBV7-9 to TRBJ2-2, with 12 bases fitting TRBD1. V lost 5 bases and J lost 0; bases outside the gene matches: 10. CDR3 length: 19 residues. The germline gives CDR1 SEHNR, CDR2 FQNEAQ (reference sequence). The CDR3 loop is CASSTPRDRGLANTGELFF. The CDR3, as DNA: TGTGCCAGCAGCACCCCGCGGGACAGGGGGCTCGCGAACACCGGGGAGCTGTTTTTT.